Below are 17 T cell receptor beta chains sequenced from a single sample in a study of cytomegalovirus exposure and HLA in healthy donors. TCRdb's copy holds only in-frame clones and misses some; the assay was immunoSEQ multiplex PCR. The sample has about 240,000 clones; 70% to 90% are singletons. Sequencing was done on a sample of PBMCs. These receptors originate from a woman aged 25 to 39 in good health and CMV-seropositive.

The J gene is TRBJ1-5, the V gene TRBV19; D possibly corresponds to TRBD1 (5 bases). Germline loops: CDR1 LNHDA, CDR2 SQIVND (reference sequence). V lost 1 base and J 6 bases, leaving 13 bases between the germline ends. The CDR3 has 15 residues. This CDR3 reads CASSIVAGPRQPQHF. The CDR3 region has the DNA TGTGCCAGTAGTATAGTGGCGGGGCCCCGTCAGCCCCAGCATTTT.

The chain recombines TRBV18 with TRBJ2-2; possibly TRBD1 for D (5 bases). With 2 bases removed from V and 3 bases from J, the gap between germline ends came to 13 bases. Per the germline V gene, CDR1 is KGHSH and CDR2 is LQKENI. CDR3 length: 16 residues. CDR3 protein: CASSPMGREDTGELFF. CDR3 sequence (DNA): TGTGCCAGCTCACCAATGGGCAGGGAAGACACCGGGGAGCTGTTTTTT.

This clone turned up a few times. Other DNA sequences in this sample translate to the same CDR3. J is TRBJ1-2 and V is TRBV2, with D possibly TRBD1 on 6 matching bases. Per the germline V gene, CDR1 is SNHLY and CDR2 is FYNNEI. The CDR3 extends over 11 amino acids. V shed 7 bases and J shed 8 bases, with 11 bases lying between them. This chain's CDR3 is CASTRGLGYTF. CDR3 nucleotide sequence: TGTGCCAGCACCAGGGGTCTCGGCTACACCTTC.

The rearrangement joins TRBV6-5 to TRBJ1-2; 8 bases agree with TRBD1. Losses at the gene ends were 2 bases for V and 3 bases for J; bases not matched to a gene: 8. The CDR3 is made up of 16 amino acids. Germline loops: CDR1 MNHEY, CDR2 SVGAGI. The DNA for the CDR3 is TGTGCCAGCAGTTACCAAGGACAGGGTGTCTACTATGGCTACACCTTC. Its protein is CASSYQGQGVYYGYTF.

The CDR3, as DNA: TGTGCCAGCAGCCAAGATAGCAGCGGGAGTGCCCTCACCTACGAGCAGTACTTC. Protein sequence: CASSQDSSGSALTYEQYF. The gene calls are TRBV4-2 and TRBJ2-7, with 8 bases lining up with TRBD2. Looked up from germline, CDR1 is LGHNA and CDR2 is YNFKEQ. Unmatched junction bases numbered 12, after V lost 0 bases and J lost 2 bases. The CDR3 contains 18 residues.

This clone was seen once. The rearrangement links TRBV18 to TRBJ2-7; TRBD2 might be the D (5 bases). There are 14 residues in the CDR3. The V and J ends lost 1 base and 3 bases respectively, with 10 bases between them. CDR1 KGHSH and CDR2 LQKENI come from the germline V gene. The DNA of the CDR3 is TGTGCCAGCTCACCACGGGATACTAGCTACGAGCAGTACTTC. It is translated as CASSPRDTSYEQYF.

CDR3 nucleotides: TGCGCCAGCAGCTTTACCGGGACAGGGGTGCTCGAGCAGTACTTC. Translating it yields CASSFTGTGVLEQYF. The chain links TRBV5-1 to TRBJ2-7; 10 bases are shared with TRBD1. Germline assignment: CDR1 SGHRS and CDR2 YFSETQ. This CDR3 spans 15 amino acids. The V and J ends lost 2 bases and 6 bases, in that order; junction bases with no gene match: 8.

The chain uses TRBV9 and TRBJ2-7; 8 bases agree with TRBD1. The CDR3 is 14 residues long. Germline-derived CDR1 and CDR2 are SGDLS and YYNGEE. V gave up 3 bases and J gave up 0 bases; unmatched junction bases: 2. The CDR3 here is CASSGTGTSYEQYF. For the CDR3, the DNA is TGTGCCAGCAGCGGGACAGGGACCTCCTACGAGCAGTACTTC.

This clone was found once. V usage is TRBV27 and J usage is TRBJ1-2; 7 positions agree with TRBD1. This CDR3 has 16 amino acids. Looked up from germline, CDR1 is MNHEY and CDR2 is SMNVEV (reference sequence). J lost 4 bases, V lost 6 bases, and 14 bases had no gene match. CDR3 loop: CASSLLGGRGSYGYTF. For the CDR3, the DNA is TGTGCCAGCAGCCTCCTCGGCGGCAGGGGGTCCTATGGCTACACCTTC.

The rearrangement uses TRBV5-6 and TRBJ2-1; D is perhaps TRBD1 (5 bases). V lost 4 bases, J lost 3 bases, and 11 bases lay in between. There are 14 residues in the CDR3. Germline lookup yields CDR1 SGHDT and CDR2 YYEEEE. The CDR3 here is CASSMGPSYNEQFF. Written as DNA, the CDR3 is TGTGCCAGCAGCATGGGGCCCAGCTACAATGAGCAGTTCTTC.

V usage is TRBV27 and J usage is TRBJ2-5; TRBD2 matches 10 bases. Per germline, CDR1 MNHEY and CDR2 SMNVEV (reference sequence). This CDR3 region has 15 residues. The junction had 3 bases not matched to a gene; V was cut back by 3 bases and J by 2 bases. CDR3 residues: CASSLVSGRQETQYF. CDR3 DNA sequence: TGTGCCAGCAGTTTGGTTAGCGGGAGGCAAGAGACCCAGTACTTC.

This clone was detected a few times. V gene TRBV5-1 combines with J gene TRBJ2-1; possibly TRBD1 for D (6 bases). In germline, CDR1 is SGHRS, CDR2 YFSETQ. CDR3 length: 15 residues. Trimming removed 1 base at V and 0 bases at J, with 8 bases between. As DNA, the CDR3 is TGCGCCAGCAGCTTGACAGGGAGCTCCTACAATGAGCAGTTCTTC. Translating gives CASSLTGSSYNEQFF.

This chain connects TRBV14 to TRBJ1-1; D gene uncertain. The CDR3 length is 13 residues. Germline CDR1 and CDR2: SGHDN and FVKESK. Trimming stripped 5 bases from V and 6 bases from J, with 13 bases between. The CDR3 here is CASSFGRSAEAFF. As DNA, the CDR3 is TGTGCCAGCAGCTTCGGACGTAGCGCTGAAGCTTTCTTT.

CDR3 sequence reads: CASSLAGLNNEQFF. Written as DNA, the CDR3 is TGTGCCAGCAGTTTAGCGGGCCTGAACAATGAGCAGTTCTTC. This rearrangement joins TRBV28 to TRBJ2-1; a possible D gene is TRBD2 (5 bases). The CDR3 totals 14 residues. Germline V gene data show CDR1 as MDHEN and CDR2 as SYDVKM. The germline V and J ends were trimmed by 2 bases and 5 bases, with 10 bases remaining between them. The full variable domain, rest sourced from reference TRBV28 and TRBJ2-1, is DVKVTQSSRYLVKRTGEKVFLECVQDMDHENMFWYRQDPGLGLRLIYFSYDVKMKEKGDIPEGYSVSREKKERFSLILESASTNQTSMYLCASSLAGLNNEQFFGPGTRLTVL.

The chain joins TRBV10-3 to TRBJ2-3, with a possible D match to TRBD2 (6 bases). The CDR3 contains 17 residues. Trimming removed 5 bases from V and 0 bases from J, with 18 bases in between. The germline V gene encodes CDR1 ENHRY and CDR2 SYGVKD. For the CDR3, the DNA is TGTGCCATCAGTAGCCGCCCGGACTACCCTAGCACAGATACGCAGTATTTT. Residues: CAISSRPDYPSTDTQYF.

The CDR3 reads CASSWQGQGSEAFF. In DNA form, the CDR3 reads TGCGCCAGCAGCTGGCAGGGACAGGGGTCTGAAGCTTTCTTT. This chain links TRBV5-1 with TRBJ1-1; 10 bases line up with TRBD1. The CDR3 loop spans 14 amino acids. Germline V gene sequence: CDR1 SGHRS, CDR2 YFSETQ. V trimming: 3 bases; J trimming: 6 bases; junction bases outside the gene matches: 5.

The gene calls are TRBV2 and TRBJ1-2, with TRBD1 matching 10 bases. Per germline, CDR1 SNHLY and CDR2 FYNNEI. The junction had 6 bases not matched to a gene; V was cut back by 6 bases and J by 8 bases. The CDR3 is 13 residues long. For the CDR3, the DNA is TGTGCCAGCAGCGCCCAGGGACAGGGGGGCTACACCTTC. It is translated as CASSAQGQGGYTF. The full variable domain, its missing parts supplied by reference TRBV2 and TRBJ1-2, is EPEVTQTPSHQVTQMGQEVILRCVPISNHLYFYWYRQILGQKVEFLVSFYNNEISEKSEIFDDQFSVERPDGSNFTLKIRSTKLEDSAMYFCASSAQGQGGYTFGSGTRLTVV.